Presented here are 23 T cell receptor beta chains from one specimen sequenced in a study of regulatory T cells in long-lasting Graves disease. Time point indicated: newly diagnosed GD, antithyroid drugs for less than 3 months. With RNA extracted from PBMCs as input, the TCR library was made. TCR beta libraries were built with iRepertoire HTBI primers and Arm-PCR of CDR3 regions. One entry per CDR3 protein, called by TCRdb with MiXCR from the multiplex PCR reads. The sample includes approximately 390,000 distinct CDR3 sequences, around 15% of them seen just once. These data are also associated with another study on T cells in Graves' hyperthyroidism and ophthalmopathy.

Here the sequenced sample was peripheral blood mononuclear cells (PBMCs), taken at new diagnosis, from a patient treated with antithyroid drugs. The receptors shown here come from a woman aged 18-29 years with Graves disease.

In its sample, this clonotype was seen many times. The CDR3 DNA reads as TGTGCCAGCAGGGGCCAACAGGGTCTTAGCAATCAGCCCCAGCATTTT. Translating gives CASRGQQGLSNQPQHF. The rearrangement uses TRBV28 and TRBJ1-5, with TRBD1 as a possible D gene (6 bases). V shed 6 bases and J shed 0 bases, with 15 bases lying between them. Germline CDR1 is MDHEN and CDR2 is SYDVKM. The CDR3 contains 16 residues. Full variable domain (rest looked up from reference TRBV28 and TRBJ1-5): DVKVTQSSRYLVKRTGEKVFLECVQDMDHENMFWYRQDPGLGLRLIYFSYDVKMKEKGDIPEGYSVSREKKERFSLILESASTNQTSMYLCASRGQQGLSNQPQHFGDGTRLSIL.

This rearrangement joins TRBV29-1 to TRBJ1-4; D call uncertain. The CDR3 totals 15 residues. V lost 7 bases and J lost 3, with 18 bases in between. Per germline, CDR1 SQVTM and CDR2 ANQGSEA. The CDR3 reads CSARTNPAANEKLFF. Written as DNA, the CDR3 is TGCAGCGCCCGTACCAACCCGGCGGCTAATGAAAAACTGTTTTTT.

The sample holds a few counts of this clonotype. The chain recombines TRBV4-1 with TRBJ2-1; 15 positions match TRBD2. The junction had 5 bases not matched to a gene; V was cut back by 4 bases and J by 10 bases. CDR3 size: 15 residues. Germline V CDR1 and CDR2: MGHRA, YSYEKL. CDR3: CASSPGLAGGEEQFF. The CDR3 region has the DNA TGCGCCAGCAGCCCGGGACTAGCGGGAGGCGAGGAGCAGTTCTTC.

This chain joins TRBV10-1 and TRBJ1-5, with unresolved D. Trimming removed 4 bases at V and 0 bases at J, with 16 bases between. CDR1 and CDR2 (germline): WNHNN, SYGVQD (reference sequence). The CDR3 extends over 17 amino acids. The CDR3 is CASSGAGSNSSNQPQHF. The CDR3 DNA reads TGCGCCAGCAGTGGGGCAGGATCGAACTCTAGCAATCAGCCCCAGCATTTT.

This clonotype occurred many times. The chain recombines TRBV24-1 with TRBJ2-2, with 13 bases identical to TRBD2. V lost 4 bases to trimming and J lost 6 bases; unmatched junction nucleotides: 4. Germline V gene data show CDR1 as KGHDR and CDR2 as SFDVKD. This CDR3 region has 16 residues. CDR3: CATSDRTSGSPGELFF. The CDR3 DNA is TGTGCCACCAGTGACCGGACTAGCGGGAGTCCCGGGGAGCTGTTTTTT.

Concerning this clonotype: A far larger clone differs by one base, so this is likely a read error. The chain links TRBV2 to TRBJ1-2; 7 bases align to TRBD1. V lost 6 bases and J lost 7; bases outside the gene matches: 11. The CDR3 sequence is 14 residues long. In germline, CDR1 is SNHLY, CDR2 FYNNEI. The CDR3 sequence is CASSVSTGSFGYTF. The CDR3 coding sequence is TGTGCCAGCAGCGTGTCGACAGGGTCTTTTGGCTACACCTTC.

This clonotype has ten or more counts. This chain uses TRBV20-1 with TRBJ1-1, with D unclear. Germline CDR1 is DFQATT and CDR2 is SNEGSKA (reference sequence). The CDR3 has 12 amino acids. V gave up 6 bases and J gave up 0 bases, with 8 bases separating them. The chain's CDR3 is CSAEDLNTEAFF. DNA for the CDR3: TGCAGTGCGGAAGACCTGAACACTGAAGCTTTCTTT.

This clonotype has a handful of counts. The chain recombines TRBV29-1 with TRBJ2-5; perhaps TRBD2 as D (7 bases). V was shortened by 2 bases and J by 5 bases, with 12 bases between the two germline ends. The CDR3 extends over 13 amino acids. Germline V gene lookup returns CDR1 SQVTM and CDR2 ANQGSEA. CDR3: CSVESGGEETQYF. The CDR3 DNA follows: TGCAGCGTTGAATCGGGGGGCGAGGAGACCCAGTACTTC.

Details on this clonotype: A read error may produce the germline difference seen at one junction end. J is TRBJ2-5 and V is TRBV20-1; no reliable D call. Germline V CDR1 and CDR2: DFQATT, SNEGSKA (reference sequence). CDR3 length equals 14 residues. For the CDR3, the DNA is TGCAGTGCTCCAGACCCAATCCTACGAGAGGCCCAGTACTTC. Protein product: CSAPDPILREAQYF.

This clonotype has a count of ten or more. The genes are TRBV28 and TRBJ2-3; 11 nucleotides match TRBD2. V was clipped by 6 bases and J by 3 bases; unmatched bases: 2. The CDR3 runs to 14 residues. CDR1 is MDHEN and CDR2 is SYDVKM in the germline V gene. CDR3 bases: TGTGCCAGCAGGACTAGCGGGGTAACAGATACGCAGTATTTT. Translating it yields CASRTSGVTDTQYF.

At least ten counts were recorded for this clonotype. The V call is TRBV28, the J call TRBJ1-2; D call uncertain. Trimming took 6 bases from V and 0 from J, leaving 11 bases between them. Germline V CDR1 and CDR2: MDHEN, SYDVKM. CDR3 size: 14 residues. This CDR3 is CASSLRTANYGYTF. As DNA, the CDR3 is TGTGCCAGCAGCCTCCGGACGGCTAACTATGGCTACACCTTC.

A few counts support this clonotype. The V and J genes are TRBV4-1 and TRBJ1-4; a weak D match, TRBD1 (5 bases). Per the germline V gene, CDR1 is MGHRA and CDR2 is YSYEKL. The CDR3 is 14 amino acids. The V gene lost 5 bases and the J gene lost 5 bases, with 12 bases spanning the gap. This chain's CDR3 is CASSNGGMNEKLFF. The CDR3 region has the DNA TGCGCCAGCAGCAATGGGGGTATGAATGAAAAACTGTTTTTT.

This clonotype occurred many times. The chain carries TRBV28 and TRBJ1-2; D unclear. Trimming left V 3 bases short and J 8 bases short, with 7 bases between. The CDR3 spans 11 residues. Germline V lookup: CDR1 MDHEN, CDR2 SYDVKM. The CDR3 reads CASSFKLGYTF. The CDR3 nucleotides are TGTGCCAGCAGTTTCAAACTAGGCTACACCTTC.

This clonotype showed up many times. The chain recombines TRBV28 with TRBJ1-5; D perhaps matches TRBD1 (5 bases). This CDR3 is built from 16 residues. Germline V gene sequence: CDR1 MDHEN, CDR2 SYDVKM. V lost 2 bases to trimming and J lost 2 bases, with 13 bases between them. CDR3 in DNA: TGTGCCAGCAGTTTACGGACCGCGGGGGGCAATCAGCCCCAGCATTTT. As protein: CASSLRTAGGNQPQHF.

This clonotype was observed at least ten times. The rearrangement joins TRBV12-3 or TRBV12-4 to TRBJ2-2, with D possibly being TRBD1 (5 bases). The CDR3 totals 13 residues. V was trimmed by 8 bases and J by 7 bases, leaving 14 bases between them. The CDR3 DNA is TGTGCCAGCGCCCAGGGCGGAAACGGGGAGCTGTTTTTT. It yields the protein CASAQGGNGELFF.

This clonotype has a count of ten or more. The CDR3 sequence is CASSLRSGGPYNEQFF. CDR3 nucleotide sequence: TGTGCCAGCAGCTTAAGGTCCGGGGGGCCCTACAATGAGCAGTTCTTC. The chain combines TRBV11-2 with TRBJ2-1, with D possibly matching TRBD2 (7 bases). Germline-derived CDR1 and CDR2 are SGHAT and FQNNGV. V shed 2 bases and J shed 2 bases, with 13 bases lying between them. The CDR3 runs 16 residues.

As for this clonotype: This probably arose from a read error, given a far larger clone one base away. This rearrangement joins TRBV13 to TRBJ2-1, with D possibly being TRBD1 (5 bases). Germline-derived CDR1 and CDR2 are PRHDT and FYEKMQ (reference sequence). CDR3 length: 13 residues. The chain's CDR3 is CASGLDSNNEQFF. In nucleotides, the CDR3 is TGTGCCAGCGGCTTAGACAGCAACAATGAGCAGTTCTTC.

The chain links TRBV4-2 to TRBJ2-5; TRBD2 is a possible D gene (5 bases). CDR3 length: 16 amino acids. Germline V lookup: CDR1 LGHNA, CDR2 YNFKEQ. Deletions cut 1 base from V and 1 base from J, with 13 bases between. The CDR3 region has the DNA TGTGCCAGCAGCCAAGTCGAGCGAGGGCCCCAAGAGACCCAGTACTTC. Translated: CASSQVERGPQETQYF.

Details on this clonotype: This may arise from a read error, as a much more abundant clone is one base away. This rearrangement joins TRBV5-8 to TRBJ1-1, with TRBD1 matching 9 bases. The germline V gene has CDR1 SGHTS and CDR2 YDEGEE. This CDR3 spans 13 amino acids. DNA of the CDR3: TGTGCCAGCAGCTTATGGGACAGGGTGGAAGGTTTCTTT. It codes for CASSLWDRVEGFF.

This clonotype was seen repeatedly, ten times or more. The CDR3 here is CASRFEANNEQFF. The CDR3 nucleotides are TGCGCCAGCAGGTTTGAAGCGAACAATGAGCAGTTCTTC. This chain joins TRBV5-1 and TRBJ2-1, with D uncertain. The V and J ends lost 5 bases and 5 bases respectively, with 11 bases between them. The length of the CDR3 is 13 residues. CDR1 SGHRS and CDR2 YFSETQ come from the germline V gene.

In its sample, this clonotype was seen many times. The chain is built from TRBV3-1 and TRBJ2-3; 7 nucleotides line up with TRBD2. The CDR3 runs to 15 residues. V gave up 1 base and J gave up 3 bases; unmatched junction bases: 4. From germline, CDR1 is LGHDT and CDR2 YNNKEL (reference sequence). CDR3 amino acids: CASSQVRGGTDTQYF. The CDR3 bases are TGTGCCAGCAGCCAAGTCCGGGGAGGGACAGATACGCAGTATTTT.

About this clonotype itself: Given a much more abundant clone one base away, this may be a read error. V gene TRBV6-1 combines with J gene TRBJ2-7; 11 bases agree with TRBD1. Germline CDR1 and CDR2: MNHNS and SASEGT. The length of the CDR3 is 17 residues. The CDR3 loop is CVSSELAVGTGGYEQYF. CDR3 DNA sequence: TGTGTCAGCAGTGAACTCGCGGTCGGGACAGGGGGTTACGAGCAGTACTTC.

This clonotype was seen at least ten times. The chain joins TRBV20-1 to TRBJ2-2; 10 bases map to TRBD2. After removal of 0 bases from V and 6 bases from J, the junction contained 10 bases not matched to a gene. The CDR3 is 17 amino acids. CDR1 DFQATT and CDR2 SNEGSKA come from the germline V gene (reference sequence). The CDR3 reads CSARDLIAGGTPGELFF. In nucleotides, the CDR3 is TGCAGTGCTAGAGACCTGATAGCGGGAGGAACGCCCGGGGAGCTGTTTTTT.